Sequencing of this TCR beta chain was carried out in a study of T cell responses to AZD1222 COVID-19 vaccine. Whole-study findings and limits: Nearly half of spike-specific TCRs reportedly target unmutated variant regions. The donor group comprised mostly white British people and more females; the analysis possibly underestimated clonal diversity. Of the AZD1222 recipients, only 5 to 7 were seropositive at baseline.

This clone was seen only once. Antigen unknown. TCRdb's copy holds only in-frame clones and misses some; the assay was immunoSEQ multiplex PCR. The sample comprises roughly 55,000 clones, nearly 90% of which are singletons, and 3.5% to 4% rests with the top ten. From germline, CDR1 is MNHEY and CDR2 SMNVEV (reference sequence). Trimming stripped 3 bases from V and 0 bases from J, with 12 bases between. This CDR3 is built from 15 residues. The clonotype was recovered from an adult in good health. Sequenced here: peripheral blood, sampled on day 0 of AZD1222 vaccination. This chain uses TRBV27 with TRBJ2-7; D might be TRBD1 or TRBD2, each matching 5 bases. This chain's CDR3 is CASSFRDASSYEQYF. CDR3 nucleotides: TGTGCCAGCAGTTTCCGGGACGCGAGCTCCTACGAGCAGTACTTC.